This TCR beta chain was identified during a study of molecular identifiers for immune sequencing clone quantification. Findings and limits, study-wide: Molecules of identical TCR sharing a barcode could underestimate highly expanded clone sizes.

CDR3 length equals 17 residues. The J segment lost 4 bases and the V segment lost 7 bases, leaving 13 bases of the junction unmatched. Germline-derived CDR1 and CDR2 are SGHAT and FQNNGV. This clonotype was recorded at least ten times. Its antigen is still unknown. TCRdb re-called the PCR reads through MiXCR, storing one row per CDR3 protein. The sample yields 9,500 to 15,000 distinct CDR3 sequences, about 17% seen once. V and J are TRBV11-2 and TRBJ2-1; 10 nucleotides match TRBD2. The receptor comes from a human donor in good health. Some libraries in this study had Jurkat cell RNA spiked in. The material sequenced was naive CD8+ T cells from blood, with Jurkat cell RNA spiked in. The sample's subset: FACS-sorted CD8+CD4-CCR7+CD45RA+ naive T cells. CDR3 DNA: TGTGCCAGCACCGAGGGGAGAGCGGGAGGGCCTTACAATGAGCAGTTCTTC. The encoded protein is CASTEGRAGGPYNEQFF.